The entry that follows covers one T cell receptor beta chain sequence. This sample stems from a study of blood T cell repertoires in COVID-19. Germline lookup yields CDR1 SGHDN and CDR2 FVKESK. V lost 3 bases to trimming and J lost 4 bases, with 16 bases between them. CDR3 length: 16 residues. Authors' analysis steps: How many nucleated cells were present was estimated from reference gene primer amplification. TCRdb's table, derived via immunoSEQ multiplex PCR, lists solely in-frame clones and lacks some. From that table come the V and J calls and clone size; the DNA was used to work out D and trimming. The sample includes about 140,000 clones, roughly four fifths of them seen just once. Residents of 24 US areas, aged about 18 to 89 years, made up the participants. Assignment of participants to cohorts was predicated upon participant-reported clinical history.

The chain recombines TRBV14 with TRBJ1-3; perhaps TRBD1 as D (6 bases). The clonotype originates from a woman aged 18-30 years who had been exposed to COVID-19. What was sequenced was PBMCs or T cells enriched from blood (not recorded which). The CDR3 sequence is CASSHPGHWLGNTIYF. CDR3 nucleotide sequence: TGTGCCAGCAGCCACCCGGGACATTGGCTCGGAAACACCATATATTTT.